This T cell receptor beta chain was obtained from a study of control samples from healthy donors and cancer patients. The data were produced by immunoSEQ multiplex PCR, yet TCRdb's version contains in-frame clones alone and is incomplete. This table has about 7,400 clones, approximately 77% appearing once. The sample taken for sequencing was PBMCs. This TCR came from a man aged 65-85 years with lung cancer.

CDR3 in DNA: TGTGCCAGCAGCCAAGACTGGCCAGTGAAGACCCAGTACTTC. This sequence encodes CASSQDWPVKTQYF. The chain couples TRBV14 to TRBJ2-5, with unresolved D. Trimming took 0 bases from V and 6 from J, leaving 11 bases between them. From germline, CDR1 is SGHDN and CDR2 FVKESK. This CDR3 region has 14 residues. Full variable domain (outside the CDR3, taken from reference TRBV14 and TRBJ2-5): EAGVTQFPSHSVIEKGQTVTLRCDPISGHDNLYWYRRVMGKEIKFLLHFVKESKQDESGMPNNRFLAERTGGTYSTLKVQPAELEDSGVYFCASSQDWPVKTQYFGPGTRLLVL.